This TCR beta chain stems from a study of T cells in localized non-small cell lung cancer. V shed 10 bases and J shed 6 bases, with 12 bases lying between them. Looked up from germline, CDR1 is MNHNY and CDR2 is SVGAGI (reference sequence). The CDR3 has 12 residues. Clones were sequenced by immunoSEQ multiplex PCR, and TCRdb holds only the in-frame ones, with some missing. The table shows 70,000 to 80,000 clones, with around 89% occurring only once. The sequencing used peripheral blood, collected before any cancer treatment. This rearrangement joins TRBV6-6 to TRBJ2-2, with a possible D match to TRBD2 (5 bases). This receptor was identified in a woman aged 40 to 75 with stage I squamous cell lung carcinoma. The CDR3 region is CAITGGAGELFF. The CDR3 DNA is TGTGCCATCACCGGAGGCGCCGGGGAGCTGTTTTTT.